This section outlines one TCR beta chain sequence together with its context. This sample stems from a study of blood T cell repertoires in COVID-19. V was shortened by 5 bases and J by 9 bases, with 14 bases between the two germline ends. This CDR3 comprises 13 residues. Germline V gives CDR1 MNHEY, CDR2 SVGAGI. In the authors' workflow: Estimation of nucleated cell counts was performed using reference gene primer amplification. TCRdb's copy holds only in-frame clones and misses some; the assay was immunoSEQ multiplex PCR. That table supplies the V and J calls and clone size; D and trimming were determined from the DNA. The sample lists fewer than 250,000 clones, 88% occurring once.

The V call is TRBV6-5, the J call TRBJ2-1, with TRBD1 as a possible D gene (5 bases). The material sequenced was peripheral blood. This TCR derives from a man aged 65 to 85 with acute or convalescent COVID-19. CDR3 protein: CASSPPQGGEQFF. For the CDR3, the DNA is TGTGCCAGCAGTCCTCCCCAGGGTGGTGAGCAGTTCTTC.